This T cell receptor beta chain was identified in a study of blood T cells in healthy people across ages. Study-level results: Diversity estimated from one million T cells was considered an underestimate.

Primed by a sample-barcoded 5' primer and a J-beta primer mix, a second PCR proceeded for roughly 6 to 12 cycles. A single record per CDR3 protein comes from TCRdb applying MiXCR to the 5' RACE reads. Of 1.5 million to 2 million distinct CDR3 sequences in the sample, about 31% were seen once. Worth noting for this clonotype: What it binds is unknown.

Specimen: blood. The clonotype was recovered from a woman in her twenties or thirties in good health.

The CDR3: CASSQYRGWETEAFF. The CDR3, as DNA: TGTGCCAGCAGCCAATACAGGGGCTGGGAAACTGAAGCTTTCTTT. The gene calls are TRBV3-1 and TRBJ1-1; 7 bases align to TRBD1. This CDR3 is 15 amino acids long. V trimming: 2 bases; J trimming: 5 bases; junction bases outside the gene matches: 8. Germline CDR1 reads LGHDT; CDR2 reads YNNKEL (reference sequence).